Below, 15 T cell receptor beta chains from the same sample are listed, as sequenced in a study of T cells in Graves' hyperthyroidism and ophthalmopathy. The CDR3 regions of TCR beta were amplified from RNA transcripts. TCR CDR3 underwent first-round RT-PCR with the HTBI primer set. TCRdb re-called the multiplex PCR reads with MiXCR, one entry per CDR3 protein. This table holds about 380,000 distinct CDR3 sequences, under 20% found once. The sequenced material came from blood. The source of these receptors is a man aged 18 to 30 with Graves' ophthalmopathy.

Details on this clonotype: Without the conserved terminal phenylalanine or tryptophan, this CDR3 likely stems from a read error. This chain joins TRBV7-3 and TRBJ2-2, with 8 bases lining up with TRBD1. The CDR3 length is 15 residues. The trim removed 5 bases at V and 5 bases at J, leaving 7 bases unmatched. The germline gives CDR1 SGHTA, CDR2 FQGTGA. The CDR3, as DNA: TGTGCCAGCAGCCACACAGGGGGAGTAACCGGGGAGCTGTTTCTT. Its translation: CASSHTGGVTGELFL.

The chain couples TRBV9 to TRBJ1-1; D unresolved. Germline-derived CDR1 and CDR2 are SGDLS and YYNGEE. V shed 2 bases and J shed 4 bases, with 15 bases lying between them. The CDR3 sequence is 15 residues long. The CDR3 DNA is TGTGCCAGCAGCGTGGGAGTAAGCTTAATCACTGAAGCTTTCTTT. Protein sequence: CASSVGVSLITEAFF. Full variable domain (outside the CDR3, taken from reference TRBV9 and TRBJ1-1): DSGVTQTPKHLITATGQRVTLRCSPRSGDLSVYWYQQSLDQGLQFLIQYYNGEERAKGNILERFSAQQFPDLHSELNLSSLELGDSALYFCASSVGVSLITEAFFGQGTRLTVV.

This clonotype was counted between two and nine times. The CDR3 sequence: CSVDGGGTYNEQFF. CDR3 in DNA: TGCAGCGTTGACGGTGGGGGAACCTACAATGAGCAGTTCTTC. The rearrangement links TRBV29-1 to TRBJ2-1; D may be TRBD1 or TRBD2 (5 bases each). Germline CDR1 and CDR2: SQVTM and ANQGSEA. This CDR3 region has 14 residues. V lost 3 bases to trimming and J lost 2 bases, with 11 bases between them.

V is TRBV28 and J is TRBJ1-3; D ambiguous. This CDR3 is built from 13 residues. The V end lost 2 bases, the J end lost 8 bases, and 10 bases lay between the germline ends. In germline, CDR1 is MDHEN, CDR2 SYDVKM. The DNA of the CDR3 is TGTGCCAGCAGTTTAGGTCTCTTGGACACCATATATTTT. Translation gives CASSLGLLDTIYF.

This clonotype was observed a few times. In nucleotides, the CDR3 is TGTGCCAGCAGCCCACAGAGTTCAGATAACTATGGCTACACCTTC. The encoded protein is CASSPQSSDNYGYTF. The V call is TRBV9, the J call TRBJ1-2; D is ambiguous. The CDR3 has 15 amino acids. The germline V gene has CDR1 SGDLS and CDR2 YYNGEE. V was clipped by 4 bases and J by 1 base, with 14 bases between them.

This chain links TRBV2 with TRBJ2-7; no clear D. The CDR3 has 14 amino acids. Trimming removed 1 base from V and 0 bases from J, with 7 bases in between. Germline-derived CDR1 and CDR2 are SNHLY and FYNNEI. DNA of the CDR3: TGTGCCAGCAGTGAAGGCTACAGCTCCTACGAGCAGTACTTC. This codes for CASSEGYSSYEQYF.

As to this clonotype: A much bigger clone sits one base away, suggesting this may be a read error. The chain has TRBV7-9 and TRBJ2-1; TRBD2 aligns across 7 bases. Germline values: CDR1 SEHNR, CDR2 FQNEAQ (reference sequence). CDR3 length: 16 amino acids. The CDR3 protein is CASSLTALASTSEQSF. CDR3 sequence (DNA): TGTGCCAGCAGCTTAACGGCACTAGCGAGTACCAGTGAGCAGTCCTTC.

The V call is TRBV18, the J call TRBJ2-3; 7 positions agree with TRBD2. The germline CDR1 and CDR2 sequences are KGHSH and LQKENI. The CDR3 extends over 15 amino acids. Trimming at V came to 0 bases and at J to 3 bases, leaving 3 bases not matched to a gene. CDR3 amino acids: CASSPPAGQTDTQYF. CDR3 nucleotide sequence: TGTGCCAGCTCACCACCAGCGGGGCAGACAGATACGCAGTATTTT.

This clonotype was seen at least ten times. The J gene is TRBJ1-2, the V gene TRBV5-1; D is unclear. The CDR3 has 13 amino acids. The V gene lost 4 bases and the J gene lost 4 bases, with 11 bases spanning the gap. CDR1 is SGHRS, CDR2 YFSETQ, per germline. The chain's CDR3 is CASSQDRLYGYTF. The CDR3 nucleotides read TGCGCCAGCAGCCAGGACCGACTCTATGGCTACACCTTC.

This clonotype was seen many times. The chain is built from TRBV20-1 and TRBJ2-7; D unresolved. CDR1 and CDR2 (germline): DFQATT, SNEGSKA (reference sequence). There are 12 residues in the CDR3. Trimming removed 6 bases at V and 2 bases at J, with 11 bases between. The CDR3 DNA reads TGCAGTGCCCCCCTGACCACCTACGAGCAGTACTTC. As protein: CSAPLTTYEQYF.

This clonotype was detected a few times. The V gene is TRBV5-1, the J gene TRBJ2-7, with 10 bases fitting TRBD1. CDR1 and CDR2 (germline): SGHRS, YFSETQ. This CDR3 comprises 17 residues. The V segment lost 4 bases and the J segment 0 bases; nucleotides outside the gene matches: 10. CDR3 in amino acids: CASSPRGDRGFSYEQYF. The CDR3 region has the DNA TGCGCCAGCAGCCCCCGAGGGGACAGGGGTTTCTCCTACGAGCAGTACTTC.

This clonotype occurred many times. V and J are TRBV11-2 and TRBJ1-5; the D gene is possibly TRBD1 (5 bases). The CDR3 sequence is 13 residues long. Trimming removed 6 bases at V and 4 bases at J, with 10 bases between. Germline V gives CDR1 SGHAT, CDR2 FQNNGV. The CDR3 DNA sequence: TGTGCCAGCAGTTCAGGGCCAAATCAGCCCCAGCATTTT. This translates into CASSSGPNQPQHF.

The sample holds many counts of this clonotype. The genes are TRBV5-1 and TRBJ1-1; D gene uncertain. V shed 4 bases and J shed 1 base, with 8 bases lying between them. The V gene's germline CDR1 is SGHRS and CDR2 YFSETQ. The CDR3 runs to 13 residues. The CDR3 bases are TGCGCCAGCAGCGTCACAGCGAACACTGAAGCTTTCTTT. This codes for CASSVTANTEAFF. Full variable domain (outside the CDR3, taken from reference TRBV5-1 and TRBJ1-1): KAGVTQTPRYLIKTRGQQVTLSCSPISGHRSVSWYQQTPGQGLQFLFEYFSETQRNKGNFPGRFSGRQFSNSRSEMNVSTLELGDSALYLCASSVTANTEAFFGQGTRLTVV.

CDR3 amino acids: CASQGGTGHSGNTIYF. The CDR3 DNA reads TGTGCCAGCCAGGGGGGGACAGGGCACTCCGGAAACACCATATATTTT. The chain recombines TRBV6-1 with TRBJ1-3; 9 bases line up with TRBD1. CDR1 is MNHNS, CDR2 SASEGT, per germline. The CDR3 has 16 amino acids. V gave up 8 bases and J gave up 4 bases; unmatched junction bases: 12.

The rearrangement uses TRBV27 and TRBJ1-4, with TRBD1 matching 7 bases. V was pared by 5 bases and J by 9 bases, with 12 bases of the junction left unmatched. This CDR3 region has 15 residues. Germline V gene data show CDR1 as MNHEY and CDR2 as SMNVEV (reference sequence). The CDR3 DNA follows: TGTGCCAGCAGTCCTGGGAGACAGGGAGCCCAAAAACTGTTTTTT. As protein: CASSPGRQGAQKLFF.